Listed below are T cell receptor beta chains from one sample, sequenced in a study of shared clonotypes between healthy human individuals. Sequencing used immunoSEQ multiplex PCR; TCRdb keeps in-frame clones, though not all of them. The sample shows about 1.1 million clones, about 80% of them seen only once. Input material: memory CD4+ T cells from PBMCs. These receptors were taken from a young man in good health. Some clones in this sample may be carry-over from other donors' samples. Each CDR3 is given with its conserved first and last residue.

j_call | v_call | cdr3_aa
TRBJ1-3 | TRBV7-9 | CASSRNPGGTGNTIYF
TRBJ2-7 | TRBV7-9 | CASSLGSGRSYEQYF
TRBJ2-7 | TRBV6-5 | CASSYSWTGVDEQYF
TRBJ2-7 | TRBV7-3 | CASSPTYLDEQYF
TRBJ1-5 | TRBV7-8 | CASSFGSINQPQHF
TRBJ1-5 | TRBV5-6 | CASSLLGNNQPQHF
TRBJ2-6 | TRBV5-1 | CASSLEGVSSGANVLTF
TRBJ1-1 | TRBV9 | CASSGHGVGTEAFF
TRBJ1-4 | TRBV5-1 | CASSLVTQSDNEKLFF
TRBJ1-4 | TRBV6-5 | CASSYTRTEKLFF
TRBJ2-7 | TRBV5-1 | CASSLGLAGGADEQYF
TRBJ2-3 | TRBV5-4 | CASSSLAGAPSSTDTQYF
TRBJ2-2 | TRBV9 | CASSARTSGSTGELFF
TRBJ2-5 | TRBV5-4 | CASSSGRGGETQYF
TRBJ2-4 | TRBV5-6 | CASSFWREGLNIQYF
TRBJ1-4 | TRBV28 | CASSFSVFEKLFF
TRBJ2-3 | TRBV29-1 | CSVEVFGPTDTQYF
TRBJ1-5 | TRBV27 | CASSSSRDQPQHF
TRBJ1-2 | TRBV20-1 | CSASSTYGYTF
TRBJ2-3 | TRBV7-6 | CASSLNAVTDTQYF
TRBJ2-2 | TRBV7-3 | CASSLYGGRVNTGELFF
TRBJ2-7 | TRBV11-3 | CASSFGTGSEQYF
TRBJ2-3 | TRBV7-2 | CASSFGTLSADTQYF
TRBJ1-3 | TRBV6-6 | CASSSIGTGNTIYF
TRBJ1-5 | TRBV6-6 | CASSPDGNSNQPQHF
TRBJ1-1 | TRBV7-8 | CASSTWGEEAFF
TRBJ1-1 | TRBV4-2 | CASSQEARARTEAFF
TRBJ2-7 | TRBV5-1 | CASSQVHYEQYF
TRBJ2-6 | TRBV5-1 | CASSLPRTGGANVLTF
TRBJ2-1 | TRBV2 | CASSGGEAGFYNEQFF
TRBJ2-7 | TRBV11-2 | CASSPAYEQYF
TRBJ1-1 | TRBV2 | CASSWTVNTEAFF
TRBJ2-3 | TRBV6-5 | CASSPRGTDTQYF
TRBJ2-7 | TRBV7-3 | CASSPRGGVPPYEQYF
TRBJ1-2 | TRBV27 | CASSFWGQGVFYGYTF
TRBJ2-7 | TRBV4-2 | CASSHNTLNKYEQYF
TRBJ1-2 | TRBV7-9 | CASSFDSLSYGYTF
TRBJ1-5 | TRBV6-1 | CASSEVGGGLPQHF